This T cell receptor (beta chain) was found in a study of T cell responses to AZD1222 COVID-19 vaccine (dated by TCRdb to the early 2020s). The study in broad terms: AZD1222 recipients whose second dose came at about 4 weeks and those whose second dose came at about 12 weeks were combined into one group, since spike-specific TCR depth and breadth did not differ between the two schedules. A total of approximately 230 trial participants underwent TCR sequencing, of whom approximately 210 received two doses of AZD1222 and about 25 received two doses of the MenACWY control vaccine. Trial participants were enrolled by age into subgroups of 18-55, 56-69 and 70-plus years, and about 150, 27 and 61 TCR-sequenced participants, respectively, were included in these subgroups.

General conclusions and limits of the study: After two AZD1222 doses, spike-specific TCR breadth and depth were significantly higher than at day 0 and than in MenACWY recipients. In the small 56-69-year group, the increase in depth fell short of significance, most likely because of low power. Participants were mostly white British and included more females than males, and it was suggested by the authors that clonal diversity may have been underestimated. Conclusions about previously exposed vaccinees are limited, since just five to seven AZD1222 recipients were seropositive for SARS-CoV-2 at baseline. Because no day 14 peak-response samples were available, repertoires were characterized only after the peak T cell response. Epitopes outside the regions mutated in the B.1.351 and B.1.1.7 variants were reportedly recognized by nearly half of the unique spike-specific TCRs. The whole spike protein was spanned by vaccine-associated CD4 TCRs, and dominant responses were seen in regions 160-218 and 743-854.

Read against the paper, the sample's time point label means: baseline before first vaccination. The vaccinee samples were drawn from two UK trials, COV001 and COV002, one of which was a single-blind randomized controlled phase 2/3 trial testing AZD1222 (ChAdOx1 nCoV-19) in healthy adults. For TCRbeta chain sequencing, PBMC samples were collected from trial participants at day 0 and at day 28 after the second dose. There are 12 amino acids in the CDR3, from cysteine to phenylalanine inclusive. Only CDR3 DNA remains: 36 bases, in frame from the first base. The germline V gene specifies SQVTM as CDR1 and ANQGSEA as CDR2. V drops 6 bases and J drops 0 bases, leaving 8 bases in between. This clone was found once. Its target antigen remains unknown. One base away there is no much larger clone; base qualities are not given. The CDR3 regions of human TCRbeta chains were subjected to immunosequencing. The original methods were these. TCRs in the repertoires were matched against a reference library of SARS-CoV-2-specific TCRs that had been generated with the MIRA antigen-specificity platform. Breadth meant the fraction of unique TCRs that were SARS-CoV-2-associated, whereas depth meant the fraction of total T cells that were SARS-CoV-2-associated. Each spike-specific TCR was assigned to its reactive spike region and to a CD4 or CD8 class using the MIRA data. Log10-transformed breadth and depth values were compared by one-way ANOVA with Sidak's multiple comparisons tests. This immuneACCESS table, as held by TCRdb, lists in-frame sequences with V and J called but not all clones. Of the missing ones, under half trace to an unresolved V gene in checked studies; the others have no known cause. V and J calls and clone size are given by that table; D and trimming were obtained from the DNA. Recorded for this sample are 150,000 or so clones; roughly nine tenths of them occurred a single time. The ten largest clonotypes hold 1.5% to 2% of the sample.

The clonotype originates from an adult in good health. The sample in question was peripheral blood, obtained on day 0 of AZD1222 vaccination. Here the chain combines TRBV29-1 and TRBJ1-1; no D gene can be assigned with confidence. The DNA is as follows: TGCAGCGTCCCAGTTATGAACACTGAAGCTTTCTTT. This encodes CSVPVMNTEAFF.